This T cell receptor (beta chain) is from a study of blood T cell repertoires in COVID-19. TCRdb's table, derived via immunoSEQ multiplex PCR, lists solely in-frame clones and lacks some. The sample holds a few hundred thousand clones; around 90% are singletons and the top ten take less than 20%. V was clipped by 2 bases and J by 0 bases, with 14 bases between them. The germline V gene has CDR1 MRHNA and CDR2 SNTAGT. This CDR3 comprises 17 residues. This TCR derives from a woman aged 25 to 39 who had recovered from COVID-19. The rearrangement uses TRBV6-4 and TRBJ2-1; D is perhaps TRBD2 (5 bases). The sample consisted of PBMCs or T cells enriched from blood (not recorded which). Here the CDR3 DNA reads TGTGCCAGCAGTGACACACCCACGGGGAGCTCCTACAATGAGCAGTTCTTC. Its protein product is CASSDTPTGSSYNEQFF.